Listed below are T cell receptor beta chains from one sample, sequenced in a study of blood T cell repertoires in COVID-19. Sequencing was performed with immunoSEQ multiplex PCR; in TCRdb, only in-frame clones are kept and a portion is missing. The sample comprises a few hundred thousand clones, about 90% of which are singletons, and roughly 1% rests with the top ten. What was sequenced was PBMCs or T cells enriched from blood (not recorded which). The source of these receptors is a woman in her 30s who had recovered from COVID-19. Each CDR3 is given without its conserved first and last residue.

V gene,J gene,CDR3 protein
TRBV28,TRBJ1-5,ASSLYQGQGFNQPQH
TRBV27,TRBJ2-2,ATNIWGELF
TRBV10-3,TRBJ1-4,ATAEEANEKLF
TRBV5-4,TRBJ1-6,ASSAAPGQGNNSPLH
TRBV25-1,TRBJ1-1,ASSGLQGSQAF
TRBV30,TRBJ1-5,AGGQGSNQPQH
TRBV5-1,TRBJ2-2,ASSRQGAPDTGELF
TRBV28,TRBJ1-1,ASTAFGQKNTEAF
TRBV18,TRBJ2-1,ASSPLATSYNEQF
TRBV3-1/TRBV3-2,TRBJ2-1,ASSHGGQGPIYSYNEQF
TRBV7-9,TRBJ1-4,ASSPTGGGEKLF
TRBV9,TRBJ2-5,ASSHRGEETQY
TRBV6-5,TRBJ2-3,ASSTGGTDTQY
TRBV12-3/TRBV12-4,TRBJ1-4,ASSLGQGGKLF
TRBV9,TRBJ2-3,ASSAGQPTDTQY
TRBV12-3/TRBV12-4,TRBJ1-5,ASRKGGNQPQH
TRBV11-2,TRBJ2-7,ASSSSRVRDEQY
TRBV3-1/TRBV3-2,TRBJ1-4,ASSPGTGRVSEKLF
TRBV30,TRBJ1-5,AWSVRDSINQPQH
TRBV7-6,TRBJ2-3,ASSLSTGQGGTDTQY
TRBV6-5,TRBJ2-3,ASSILGTSTDTQY
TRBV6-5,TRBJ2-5,ASSKQGGETQY
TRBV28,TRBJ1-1,ASSFRGAAGRTEAF
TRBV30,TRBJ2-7,AWSPRGREQY
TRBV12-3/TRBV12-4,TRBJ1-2,ASSLSTESYT
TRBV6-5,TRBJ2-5,ASSYTLGGKETQY
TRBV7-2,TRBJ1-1,ASSFRGQGSTEAF
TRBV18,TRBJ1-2,ASSPGQLYGYT
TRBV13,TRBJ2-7,ASTLGTSYEQY
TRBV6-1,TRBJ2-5,ASSEGTVFWYQETQY
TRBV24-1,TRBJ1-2,ATSDYRGNYGYT
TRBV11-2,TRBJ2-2,ASSMGQGTGELF
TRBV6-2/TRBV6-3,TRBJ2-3,ASSYGLAGGRRSTDTQY
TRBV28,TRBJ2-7,ASSLPGRSQTGEQY
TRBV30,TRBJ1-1,AWSVGGTEAF
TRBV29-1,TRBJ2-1,SVGQGSNEQF
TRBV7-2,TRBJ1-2,ASSLEGQGAAGYT
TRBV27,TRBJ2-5,ASMRGARQETQY
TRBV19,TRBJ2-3,AVKVRDTQY
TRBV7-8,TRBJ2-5,ASSEGQGQETQY
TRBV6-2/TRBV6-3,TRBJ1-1,ASSPPGLEAF
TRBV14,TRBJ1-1,ASSVQVPRGVDTEAF
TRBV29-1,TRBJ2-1,SVERGEQF
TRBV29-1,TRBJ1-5,SAQGRNQPQH
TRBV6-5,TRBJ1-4,ASRDIRAPNEKLF
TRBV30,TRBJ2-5,AWSQPPGAQETQY
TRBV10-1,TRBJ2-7,ASSELQGVDEQY
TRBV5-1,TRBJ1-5,ASSLAGASNQPQH
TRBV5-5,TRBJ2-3,ASSETLAAPDDTQY
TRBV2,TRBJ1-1,ARTGQGGMNTEAF
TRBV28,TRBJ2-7,ASTLAEVSYEQY
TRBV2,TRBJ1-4,ASSDSVGRGNEKLF
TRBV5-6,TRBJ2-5,ASSSRQGKETQY
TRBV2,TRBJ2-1,ASTTGTGSSNEQF
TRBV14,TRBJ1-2,ASSQDWGQGDGYT
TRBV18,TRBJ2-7,ASSPSPFDEQY
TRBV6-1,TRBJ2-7,ASSDSVGSPYEQY
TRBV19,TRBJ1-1,ASTPGNTYTEAF